The 27 T cell receptor beta chains in this list originate from one sample, sequenced in a study of identical twins. TCRdb reprocessed the 5' RACE reads with MiXCR, giving one entry per CDR3 protein. The table lists some 1,600,000 distinct CDR3 sequences, around 33% of them singletons. Source material: cord blood. All receptors derive from a newborn girl in good health.

As DNA, the CDR3 is TGTGCCAGCAGCCCGGGTGGGCGCAATCAGCCCCAGCATTTT. Translation gives CASSPGGRNQPQHF. The chain links TRBV5-6 to TRBJ1-5; D gene uncertain. This CDR3 contains 14 residues. The germline gives CDR1 SGHDT, CDR2 YYEEEE. V lost 4 bases, J lost 2 bases, and 10 bases lay in between. Based on the CDR3 plus reference TRBV5-6 and TRBJ1-5, the full variable domain is DAGVTQSPTHLIKTRGQQVTLRCSPKSGHDTVSWYQQALGQGPQFIFQYYEEEERQRGNFPDRFSGHQFPNYSSELNVNALLLGDSALYLCASSPGGRNQPQHFGDGTRLSIL.

This clonotype was detected a few times. A clone one base away is much larger, so this may be a read error. CDR3 region: CASSGQGVHEQYF. CDR3 nucleotides: TGTGCCAGCAGTGGACAGGGGGTCCACGAGCAGTACTTC. V usage is TRBV2 and J usage is TRBJ2-7; 9 bases line up with TRBD1. The length of the CDR3 is 13 residues. The V gene's germline CDR1 is SNHLY and CDR2 FYNNEI. V was clipped by 4 bases and J by 5 bases; unmatched bases: 3.

V gene TRBV2 combines with J gene TRBJ2-4; D call uncertain. CDR3 length: 14 residues. Trimming took off 1 base at V and 7 bases at J, with 11 bases between the two ends. Germline values: CDR1 SNHLY, CDR2 FYNNEI. CDR3 in amino acids: CASSEEGPTNIQYF. The CDR3 DNA reads as TGTGCCAGCAGTGAAGAAGGCCCAACGAACATTCAGTACTTC.

The chain recombines TRBV28 with TRBJ2-1; D is undetermined. Germline CDR1 reads MDHEN; CDR2 reads SYDVKM. The CDR3 is 14 amino acids. With 3 bases removed from V and 5 bases from J, the gap between germline ends came to 11 bases. This CDR3 is CASSFQSTDNEQFF. The CDR3 bases are TGTGCCAGCAGTTTCCAGAGCACGGACAATGAGCAGTTCTTC.

The rearrangement links TRBV3-1 to TRBJ2-1; TRBD2 is a possible D gene (6 bases). There are 16 residues in the CDR3. CDR1 LGHDT and CDR2 YNNKEL come from the germline V gene (reference sequence). V lost 1 base and J 7 bases, leaving 17 bases between the germline ends. CDR3 amino acids: CASSQARVPRGNEQFF. In nucleotides, the CDR3 is TGTGCCAGCAGCCAAGCGCGGGTCCCTCGGGGGAATGAGCAGTTCTTC.

The chain combines TRBV5-1 with TRBJ1-2, with D hard to call. Germline-derived CDR1 and CDR2 are SGHRS and YFSETQ. The ends were cut back, 0 bases at V and 4 bases at J, with 10 bases in the middle. This CDR3 is built from 14 residues. As DNA, the CDR3 is TGCGCCAGCAGCTTGGAAGGCAAGAGCTATGGCTACACCTTC. Translating gives CASSLEGKSYGYTF.

In its sample, this clonotype was seen a few times. This chain links TRBV3-1 with TRBJ2-1; 7 bases agree with TRBD2. Germline V gene data show CDR1 as LGHDT and CDR2 as YNNKEL (reference sequence). J was trimmed by 0 bases and V by 3 bases; bases with no gene match: 2. This CDR3 comprises 15 residues. The CDR3: CASSHPSGSYNEQFF. The CDR3 DNA sequence: TGTGCCAGCAGCCACCCTAGCGGCTCCTACAATGAGCAGTTCTTC.

This clonotype was counted ten times or more. The V gene is TRBV12-3 or TRBV12-4, the J gene TRBJ2-5; the D gene could be TRBD1 or TRBD2 (5 bases each). V lost 2 bases and J lost 4, with 17 bases in between. This CDR3 contains 16 residues. The CDR3 sequence is CASSLSGTVRGETQYF. The CDR3 coding sequence is TGTGCCAGCAGTTTATCGGGGACCGTCCGTGGAGAGACCCAGTACTTC.

Notes on this clonotype: Just one base apart from a much larger clone, this may be a read error. This chain links TRBV14 with TRBJ1-2; no clear D gene. Germline lookup yields CDR1 SGHDN and CDR2 FVKESK. This CDR3 has 14 residues. CDR3 amino acids: CASSQSGNFYDYTF. Here the CDR3 DNA reads TGTGCCAGCAGCCAGTCAGGAAACTTCTATGACTACACCTTC.

The table lists this clonotype with many counts. This sequence joins TRBV6-6 and TRBJ2-3, with D possibly being TRBD1 (8 bases). This CDR3 spans 16 amino acids. V was pared by 1 base and J by 0 bases, with 11 bases between. Germline V lookup: CDR1 MNHNY, CDR2 SVGAGI (reference sequence). The CDR3 region has the DNA TGTGCCAGCAGTTACTACAGGGGGGGGAGCACAGATACGCAGTATTTT. Translation gives CASSYYRGGSTDTQYF.

V gene TRBV4-1 combines with J gene TRBJ1-2; possible D gene TRBD1, 5 bases. V lost 3 bases to trimming and J lost 4 bases, with 15 bases between them. This CDR3 region has 15 residues. The germline CDR1 and CDR2 sequences are MGHRA and YSYEKL. DNA for the CDR3: TGCGCCAGCAGCCATCTTCGGACGGGACTCTATGGCTACACCTTC. Encoded protein: CASSHLRTGLYGYTF.

The chain uses TRBV7-8 and TRBJ2-7; a weak D match, TRBD2 (6 bases). Germline V gene sequence: CDR1 SGHVS, CDR2 FQNEAQ. The CDR3 runs to 13 residues. Trimming removed 4 bases at V and 9 bases at J, with 16 bases between. The CDR3 here is CASSSGLPVGQYF. The CDR3 DNA is TGTGCCAGCAGCTCGGGACTTCCAGTGGGGCAGTACTTC. Combining the CDR3 with reference TRBV7-8 and TRBJ2-7 gives the whole variable domain GAGVSQSPRYKVAKRGQDVALRCDPISGHVSLFWYQQALGQGPEFLTYFQNEAQLDKSGLPSDRFFAERPEGSVSTLKIQRTQQEDSAVYLCASSSGLPVGQYFGPGTRLTVT.

The chain employs TRBV7-2 and TRBJ1-1; D is uncertain. V gave up 0 bases and J gave up 7 bases, with 12 bases separating them. The CDR3 totals 14 residues. The germline CDR1 and CDR2 sequences are SGHTA and FQGNSA. In DNA form, the CDR3 reads TGTGCCAGCAGCTTAGCGGGAGAGACGGTTGAAGCTTTCTTT. This translates into CASSLAGETVEAFF.

This clonotype was detected only once. The rearrangement links TRBV6-4 to TRBJ1-2; 12 bases map to TRBD1. V shed 5 bases, J shed 4 bases, and the junction held 5 bases outside the gene matches. The CDR3 sequence is 15 residues long. CDR1 and CDR2 (germline): MRHNA, SNTAGT. This CDR3 reads CASSKGTGGTYGYTF. The CDR3, as DNA: TGTGCCAGCAGTAAAGGGACAGGGGGCACCTATGGCTACACCTTC.

The chain couples TRBV6-5 to TRBJ2-3; D may match TRBD1 or TRBD2 (5 bases each). V was trimmed by 6 bases and J by 6 bases, leaving 13 bases between them. This CDR3 contains 13 residues. Germline V gives CDR1 MNHEY, CDR2 SVGAGI. The CDR3 loop reads CASSRDPADTQYF. For the CDR3, the DNA is TGTGCCAGCAGCCGGGACCCAGCGGATACGCAGTATTTT.

This chain connects TRBV10-3 to TRBJ2-3; TRBD2 agrees at 7 bases. Germline V lookup: CDR1 ENHRY, CDR2 SYGVKD. The CDR3 extends over 16 amino acids. Trimming at V came to 0 bases and at J to 3 bases, leaving 6 bases not matched to a gene. DNA of the CDR3: TGTGCCATCAGTGAGTCGTTTGGCGGGAGTACAGATACGCAGTATTTT. This gives the protein CAISESFGGSTDTQYF.

This clonotype was seen only a few times. The CDR3 sequence: CSAFWTSGPVSYNEQFF. The DNA for the CDR3 is TGCAGTGCTTTCTGGACTAGCGGACCTGTCTCCTACAATGAGCAGTTCTTC. The chain carries TRBV20-1 and TRBJ2-1; 10 bases fit TRBD2. In germline, CDR1 is DFQATT, CDR2 SNEGSKA (reference sequence). J gave up 0 bases and V 5 bases, and 10 bases lay outside the gene matches. There are 17 residues in the CDR3.

The V call is TRBV6-7, the J call TRBJ2-7; 9 bases agree with TRBD1. TRBV6-7 is assigned to the ORF class and has an uncertain function. The trim removed 10 bases at V and 4 bases at J, leaving 11 bases unmatched. The CDR3 totals 14 residues. CDR3 sequence: CATITGTGSYEQYF. In nucleotides, the CDR3 is TGTGCCACCATCACCGGGACAGGGAGTTACGAGCAGTACTTC.

This clonotype was counted only a few times. The chain employs TRBV7-9 and TRBJ2-5; D is uncertain. The CDR3 is 16 residues long. V lost 3 bases, J lost 5 bases, and 19 bases lay in between. Per the germline V gene, CDR1 is SEHNR and CDR2 is FQNEAQ (reference sequence). The CDR3 loop is CASSFGRMARMETQYF. CDR3 DNA: TGTGCCAGCAGCTTCGGAAGGATGGCGAGAATGGAGACCCAGTACTTC.

The J gene is TRBJ2-7, the V gene TRBV30; tentative D call: TRBD2 (6 bases). Germline CDR1 is GTSNPN and CDR2 is SVGIG (reference sequence). Between the trimmed V and J ends, which lost 0 bases and 2 bases, there was a span of 14 bases. The CDR3 sequence is 15 residues long. The CDR3 sequence: CAWSVAGRDPYEQYF. The CDR3, as DNA: TGTGCCTGGAGTGTCGCGGGGAGAGATCCCTACGAGCAGTACTTC.

As for this clonotype: A read error may account for a junction end that differs from germline. The chain couples TRBV2 to TRBJ1-1, with D hard to call. CDR3 length equals 14 residues. From germline, CDR1 is SNHLY and CDR2 FYNNEI. The CDR3 spells CASGERGMNTEAFF. As DNA, the CDR3 is TGTGCCAGCGGTGAAAGAGGGATGAACACTGAAGCTTTCTTT.

The J gene is TRBJ2-7, the V gene TRBV5-5; TRBD1 might be the D (6 bases). The V end was cut by 0 bases, the J end by 3 bases, with 10 bases between. The CDR3 is made up of 14 amino acids. Looked up from germline, CDR1 is SGHKS and CDR2 is YYEKEE (reference sequence). In DNA form, the CDR3 reads TGTGCCAGCAGCTTGGACAGGGACCTCTACGAGCAGTACTTC. Its protein is CASSLDRDLYEQYF.

The table lists this clonotype with a few counts. The chain is built from TRBV20-1 and TRBJ2-1; no clear D. This CDR3 is 13 amino acids long. Trimming took 6 bases from V and 0 from J, leaving 9 bases between them. The V gene's germline CDR1 is DFQATT and CDR2 SNEGSKA (reference sequence). The CDR3 region is CSAAASSYNEQFF. The CDR3 DNA reads as TGCAGTGCGGCGGCGAGCTCCTACAATGAGCAGTTCTTC.

This clonotype was seen a handful of times. The chain is built from TRBV15 and TRBJ2-5, with D perhaps TRBD2 (5 bases). The CDR3 covers 14 residues. Germline assignment: CDR1 LNHNV and CDR2 YYDKDF (reference sequence). Trimming took 3 bases from V and 5 from J, leaving 13 bases between them. In DNA, the CDR3 is TGTGCCACCAGCAGTACCAGATCGGGGGAGACCCAGTACTTC. It translates to CATSSTRSGETQYF.

The rearrangement joins TRBV4-1 to TRBJ1-5; D unresolved. V gave up 2 bases and J gave up 6 bases, with 8 bases separating them. Germline CDR1 is MGHRA and CDR2 is YSYEKL. This CDR3 has 13 amino acids. CDR3 sequence (DNA): TGCGCCAGCAGCCAACAGGAGGGTCAGCCCCAGCATTTT. Amino acids: CASSQQEGQPQHF.

Regarding this clonotype: Given a much more abundant clone one base away, this may be a read error. CDR3: CASSQLAGATQYF. The CDR3 bases are TGTGCCAGCAGCCAACTAGCGGGAGCTACGCAGTATTTT. The V call is TRBV3-1, the J call TRBJ2-3; 10 nucleotides align to TRBD2. Germline assignment: CDR1 LGHDT and CDR2 YNNKEL (reference sequence). This CDR3 region has 13 residues. The junction had 1 base not matched to a gene; V was cut back by 2 bases and J by 8 bases.

The chain carries TRBV12-3 or TRBV12-4 and TRBJ2-5; 9 nucleotides match TRBD2. CDR3 length: 20 residues. V trimming: 6 bases; J trimming: 11 bases; junction bases outside the gene matches: 31. For the CDR3, the DNA is TGTGCCAGCAGCTTATCCCCCTCCTATCCCTATAGCGGGGGCCCCAATGAGCAGTACTTC. Amino acid sequence: CASSLSPSYPYSGGPNEQYF.